Listed below are T cell receptor beta chains from one sample, sequenced in a study of T cells after yellow fever vaccination. TCRdb ran MiXCR on the 5' RACE reads and lists one entry per CDR3 protein. The table lists under 600,000 distinct CDR3 sequences, about 14% of them singletons. The sequencing here drew on PBMCs, taken on the day of the yellow fever booster vaccination. The receptors come from a man aged 30-40 years who received the YFV17D yellow fever vaccine. The CDR3 runs from the conserved cysteine through the conserved F or W. D genes are given only for firm matches. Clone sizes are given selectively: once, few, many, or a class where the clone is expanded.

D | J | V | size | CDR3 | DNA
. | TRBJ2-5 | TRBV15 | . | CATSREPGRTQYF | TGTGCCACCAGCAGAGAGCCAGGAAGGACCCAGTACTTC
. | TRBJ2-4 | TRBV18 | few | CASSPQNIQYF | TGTGCCAGCTCACCACAGAACATTCAGTACTTC
. | TRBJ2-7 | TRBV20-1 | once | CSARDQGGGPTEQYF | TGCAGTGCTAGAGATCAGGGGGGAGGGCCGACCGAGCAGTACTTC
. | TRBJ2-2 | TRBV24-1 | many | CATQSVGGLGELFF | TGTGCCACCCAATCCGTTGGAGGGCTCGGGGAGCTGTTTTTT
. | TRBJ2-7 | TRBV6-2/TRBV6-3 | . | CASVGSGSYEQYF | TGTGCCAGCGTCGGTAGCGGCTCCTACGAGCAGTACTTC
. | TRBJ1-2 | TRBV7-9 | . | CASSLTGQFLYGYTF | TGTGCCAGCAGCTTAACCGGACAGTTCCTCTATGGCTACACCTTC
. | TRBJ2-2 | TRBV24-1 | . | CATSGARATPEDTGELFF | TGTGCCACCAGTGGCGCGCGGGCGACCCCAGAGGACACCGGGGAGCTGTTTTTT
TRBD1 | TRBJ2-1 | TRBV4-2 | many | CASSWTGGNEQFF | TGTGCCAGCAGCTGGACAGGGGGCAATGAGCAGTTCTTC
. | TRBJ1-5 | TRBV5-6 | few | CASSTGFYSNQPQHF | TGTGCCAGCAGCACGGGATTTTATAGCAATCAGCCCCAGCATTTT
TRBD2 | TRBJ2-1 | TRBV11-2 | few | CASSYKVSGRALGDNEQFF | TGTGCCAGCAGCTACAAAGTTAGCGGGAGGGCCCTCGGGGACAATGAGCAGTTCTTC
TRBD2 | TRBJ2-1 | TRBV5-1 | many | CASSLKAGVEQFF | TGCGCCAGCAGCCTGAAAGCGGGAGTTGAGCAGTTCTTC
. | TRBJ2-7 | TRBV11-2 | . | CASSSLPGPTEQYF | TGTGCCAGCAGCTCCCTCCCCGGACCAACGGAGCAGTACTTC
. | TRBJ2-7 | TRBV18 | . | CASSPSTREQYF | TGTGCCAGCTCACCATCTACACGAGAGCAGTACTTC
. | TRBJ1-6 | TRBV28 | . | CASRNRASSYNSPLHF | TGTGCCAGCAGAAACAGGGCCAGCTCCTATAATTCACCCCTCCACTTT
TRBD2 | TRBJ2-2 | TRBV5-1 | few | CASSGGLAGHTGELFF | TGCGCCAGCAGCGGGGGACTAGCGGGCCACACCGGGGAGCTGTTTTTT
. | TRBJ2-7 | TRBV20-1 | few | CSASGGHWGSAYEQYF | TGCAGTGCTAGTGGCGGACATTGGGGGTCGGCTTACGAGCAGTACTTC
TRBD2 | TRBJ2-1 | TRBV4-2 | few | CASSQDHALREGLYEQFF | TGTGCCAGCAGCCAAGACCACGCCCTTCGGGAGGGTCTCTATGAGCAGTTCTTC
. | TRBJ2-2 | TRBV21-1 | few | CASSNEDTTIGELFF | TGTGCCAGCAGCAATGAGGACACAACCATCGGGGAGCTGTTTTTT
. | TRBJ2-5 | TRBV5-6 | many | CASSSSTDTQETQYF | TGTGCCAGCAGCTCCTCCACTGACACCCAAGAGACCCAGTACTTC
. | TRBJ2-7 | TRBV6-1 | . | CASRAEIGGPYEQYF | TGTGCCAGCAGAGCCGAAATTGGGGGCCCCTACGAGCAGTACTTC
TRBD1 | TRBJ2-3 | TRBV9 | few | CASSAGQSLADTQYF | TGTGCCAGCAGCGCGGGACAGTCTTTAGCCGATACGCAGTATTTT
. | TRBJ2-3 | TRBV27 | few | CASSSLTGPQMHMYTQYF | TGTGCCAGCAGTTCATTGACCGGGCCTCAAATGCACATGTATACGCAGTATTTT